The rows below give T cell receptor beta chains drawn from one sample of a study of regulatory T cells in long-lasting Graves disease. TCRdb used MiXCR to reprocess the multiplex PCR reads, holding one entry per CDR3 protein. This table holds a few hundred thousand distinct CDR3 sequences, around 20% found once. In addition, the sample was reused for a study of T cells in Graves' hyperthyroidism and ophthalmopathy.

The input for sequencing was peripheral blood mononuclear cells (PBMCs), taken at new diagnosis, from a patient treated with antithyroid drugs. The receptors derive from a woman aged 25 to 39 with Graves disease. The conserved cysteine and the conserved F or W are not part of the CDR3 here. Each record gives: V gene, clone size, CDR3 protein. Part of the rows lack a size; the others show once, few, many or a class for expanded clones.

TRBV19 many ASSIRPPGEKLF
TRBV10-3 few AISESSYEQY
TRBV28 - ASRTGQGARGANVLT
TRBV4-1 many ASSQERTTEAF
TRBV7-2 many ASSLGSNNSPLH
TRBV11-2 - ASSLTSGGTYEQY
TRBV12-3/TRBV12-4 many ASSFSGGAGDEQF
TRBV20-1 few SARVGSNGEQY
TRBV2 many ASRQANYNEQF
TRBV18 - ASSPVSGRATEQF
TRBV20-1 many SARAHSSGTGASPLH
TRBV4-1 - ASSQPDYAGELF
TRBV20-1 few SARDKAPGLLLEQY
TRBV7-2 many ASSSPGGDTQY
TRBV5-1 many ASSSRGDGYT
TRBV27 - ASSAIPGQGTDTQY
TRBV6-1 many ASSGNNVAF
TRBV28 many ASSSYQTGRTY
TRBV25-1 many ASGAYETQY
TRBV12-3/TRBV12-4 many ASSFSTTTEAF
TRBV12-3/TRBV12-4 many ASTLRRVPNSPLH
TRBV28 - ASSLGGRTNYGYT
TRBV2 many ASSALGVSYNSPLH
TRBV28 many ASSVGPGEQY
TRBV6-1 many ASRLDPTTNQPQH
TRBV6-1 - ASRGTSGRAYNEQF
TRBV11-1 many ASSSPVGGGEQY